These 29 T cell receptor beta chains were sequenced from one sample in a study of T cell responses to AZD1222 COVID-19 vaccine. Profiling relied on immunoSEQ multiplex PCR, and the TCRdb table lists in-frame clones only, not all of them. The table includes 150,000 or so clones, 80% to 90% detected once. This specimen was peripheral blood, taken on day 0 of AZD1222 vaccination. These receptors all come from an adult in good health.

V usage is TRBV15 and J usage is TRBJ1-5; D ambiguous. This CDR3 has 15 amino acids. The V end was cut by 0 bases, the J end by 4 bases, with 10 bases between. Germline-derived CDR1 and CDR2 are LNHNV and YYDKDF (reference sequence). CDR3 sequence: CATSRDSKTNQPQHF. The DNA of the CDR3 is TGTGCCACCAGCAGAGACAGCAAAACGAATCAGCCCCAGCATTTT. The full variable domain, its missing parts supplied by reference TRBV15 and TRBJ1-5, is DAMVIQNPRYQVTQFGKPVTLSCSQTLNHNVMYWYQQKSSQAPKLLFHYYDKDFNNEADTPDNFQSRRPNTSFCFLDIRSPGLGDTAMYLCATSRDSKTNQPQHFGDGTRLSIL.

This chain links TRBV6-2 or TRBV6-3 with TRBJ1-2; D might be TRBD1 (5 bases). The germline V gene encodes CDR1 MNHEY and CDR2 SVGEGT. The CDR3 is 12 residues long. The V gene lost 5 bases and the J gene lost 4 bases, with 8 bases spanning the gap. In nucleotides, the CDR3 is TGTGCCAGCAGTCCAGGGCTCTATGGCTACACCTTC. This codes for CASSPGLYGYTF.

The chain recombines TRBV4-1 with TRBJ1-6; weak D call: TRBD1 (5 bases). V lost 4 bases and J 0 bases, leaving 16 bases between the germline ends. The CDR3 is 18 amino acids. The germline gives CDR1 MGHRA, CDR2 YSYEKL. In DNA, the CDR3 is TGCGCCAGCAGCCCCGGGGGTGGGTTCAGCTCCTATAATTCACCCCTCCACTTT. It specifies CASSPGGGFSSYNSPLHF.

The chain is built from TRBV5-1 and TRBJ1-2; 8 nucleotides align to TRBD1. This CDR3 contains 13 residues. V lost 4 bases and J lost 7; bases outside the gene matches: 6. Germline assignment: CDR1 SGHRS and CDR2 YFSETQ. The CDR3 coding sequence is TGCGCCAGCAGCGGTGCAGGGGGCCCTGGCTACACCTTC. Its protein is CASSGAGGPGYTF.

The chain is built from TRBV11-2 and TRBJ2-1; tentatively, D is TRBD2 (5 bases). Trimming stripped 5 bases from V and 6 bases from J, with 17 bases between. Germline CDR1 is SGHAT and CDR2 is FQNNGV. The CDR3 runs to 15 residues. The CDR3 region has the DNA TGTGCCAGCAGCCGTGACGGGAACAAATTCAATGAGCAGTTCTTC. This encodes CASSRDGNKFNEQFF.

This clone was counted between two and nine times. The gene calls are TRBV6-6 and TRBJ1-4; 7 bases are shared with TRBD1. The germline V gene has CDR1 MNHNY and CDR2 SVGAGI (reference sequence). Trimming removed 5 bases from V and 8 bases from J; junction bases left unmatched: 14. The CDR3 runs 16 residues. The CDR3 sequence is CASSTNRGGQREKLFF. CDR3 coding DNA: TGTGCCAGCAGTACGAACAGGGGAGGTCAGAGGGAAAAACTGTTTTTT.

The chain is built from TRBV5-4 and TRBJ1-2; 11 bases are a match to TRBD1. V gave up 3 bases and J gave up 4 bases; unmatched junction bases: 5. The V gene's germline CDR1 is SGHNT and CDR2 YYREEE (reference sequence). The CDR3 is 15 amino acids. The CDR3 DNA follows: TGTGCCAGCAGCTCGGGGGACAGGGGGGCCTATGGCTACACCTTC. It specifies CASSSGDRGAYGYTF.

CDR3 sequence: CASSPTPGANYGYTF. In nucleotides, the CDR3 is TGTGCCAGCAGCCCTACTCCCGGGGCTAACTATGGCTACACCTTC. The rearrangement uses TRBV7-6 and TRBJ1-2; D not resolved. Trimming removed 5 bases at V and 0 bases at J, with 13 bases between. The CDR3 runs to 15 residues. Germline loops: CDR1 SGHVS, CDR2 FNYEAQ.

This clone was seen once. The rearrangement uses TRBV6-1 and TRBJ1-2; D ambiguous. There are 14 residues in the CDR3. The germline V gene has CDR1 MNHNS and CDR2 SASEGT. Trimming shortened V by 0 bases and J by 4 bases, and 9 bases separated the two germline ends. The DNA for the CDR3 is TGTGCCAGCAGTGAAGCTGGACTCCTCTATGGCTACACCTTC. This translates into CASSEAGLLYGYTF.

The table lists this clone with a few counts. CDR3 nucleotide sequence: TGTGCCAGCAGTTGGGACAGGGGGCATGAGCAGTTCTTC. Translation gives CASSWDRGHEQFF. The V gene is TRBV12-3 or TRBV12-4, the J gene TRBJ2-1; 12 nucleotides match TRBD1. This CDR3 is 13 amino acids long. J was trimmed by 8 bases and V by 4 bases; bases with no gene match: 0.

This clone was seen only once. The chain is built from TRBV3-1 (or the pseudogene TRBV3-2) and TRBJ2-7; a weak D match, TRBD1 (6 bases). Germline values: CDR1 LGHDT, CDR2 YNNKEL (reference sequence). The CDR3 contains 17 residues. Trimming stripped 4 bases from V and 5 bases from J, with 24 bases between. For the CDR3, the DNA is TGTGCCAGCAGCCGCCCTCCTCTGGGACAAGTAAATAACGAGCAGTACTTC. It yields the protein CASSRPPLGQVNNEQYF.

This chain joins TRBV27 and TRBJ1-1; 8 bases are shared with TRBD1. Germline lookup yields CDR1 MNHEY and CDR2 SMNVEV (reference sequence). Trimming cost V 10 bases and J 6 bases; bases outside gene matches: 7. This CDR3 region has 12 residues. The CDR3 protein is CATQQGGAEAFF. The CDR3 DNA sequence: TGTGCCACCCAACAGGGGGGCGCTGAAGCTTTCTTT.

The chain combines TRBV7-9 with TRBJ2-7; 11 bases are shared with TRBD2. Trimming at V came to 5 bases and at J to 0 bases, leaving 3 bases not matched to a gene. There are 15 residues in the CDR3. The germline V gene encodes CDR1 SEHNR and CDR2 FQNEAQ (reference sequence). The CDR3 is CASSTTSGASYEQYF. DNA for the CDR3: TGTGCCAGCAGCACGACTAGCGGGGCCTCCTACGAGCAGTACTTC.

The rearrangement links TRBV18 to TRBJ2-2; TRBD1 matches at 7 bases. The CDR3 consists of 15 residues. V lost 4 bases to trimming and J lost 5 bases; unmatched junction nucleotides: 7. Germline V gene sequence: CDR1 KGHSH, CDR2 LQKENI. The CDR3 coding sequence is TGTGCCAGCTCACAAAGACAGGGTGATACCGGGGAGCTGTTTTTT. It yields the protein CASSQRQGDTGELFF.

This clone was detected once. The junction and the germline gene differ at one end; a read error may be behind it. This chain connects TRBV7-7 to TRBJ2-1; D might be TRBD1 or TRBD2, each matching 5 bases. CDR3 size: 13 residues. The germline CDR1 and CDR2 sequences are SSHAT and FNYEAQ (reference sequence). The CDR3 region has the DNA TGTGCTAGCAGCCGGGACCTTAACAATGAGCAGTTCTTC. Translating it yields CASSRDLNNEQFF.

The CDR3 nucleotides are TGTGCCAGCAGCCGAGGTAGGGGTGGATTCCAAGAGACCCAGTACTTC. Residues: CASSRGRGGFQETQYF. V gene TRBV7-8 combines with J gene TRBJ2-5; TRBD1 is a possible D gene (5 bases). Between the trimmed V and J ends, which lost 5 bases and 1 base, there was a span of 17 bases. This CDR3 spans 16 amino acids. Per the germline V gene, CDR1 is SGHVS and CDR2 is FQNEAQ. The whole variable domain, remainder taken from reference TRBV7-8 and TRBJ2-5, is GAGVSQSPRYKVAKRGQDVALRCDPISGHVSLFWYQQALGQGPEFLTYFQNEAQLDKSGLPSDRFFAERPEGSVSTLKIQRTQQEDSAVYLCASSRGRGGFQETQYFGPGTRLLVL.

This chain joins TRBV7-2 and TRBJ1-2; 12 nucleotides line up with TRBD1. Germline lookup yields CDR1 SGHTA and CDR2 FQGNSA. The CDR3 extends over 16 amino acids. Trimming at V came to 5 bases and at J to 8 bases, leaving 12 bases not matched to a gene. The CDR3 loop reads CASSMPGDRGHWGYTF. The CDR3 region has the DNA TGTGCCAGCAGCATGCCAGGGGACAGGGGGCACTGGGGCTACACCTTC.

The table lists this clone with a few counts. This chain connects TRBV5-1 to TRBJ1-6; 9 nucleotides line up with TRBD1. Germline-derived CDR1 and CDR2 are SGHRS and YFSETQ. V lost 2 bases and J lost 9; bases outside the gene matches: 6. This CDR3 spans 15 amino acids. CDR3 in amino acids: CASSFLQGASSPLHF. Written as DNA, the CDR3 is TGCGCCAGCAGCTTTTTACAGGGGGCTAGTTCACCCCTCCACTTT.

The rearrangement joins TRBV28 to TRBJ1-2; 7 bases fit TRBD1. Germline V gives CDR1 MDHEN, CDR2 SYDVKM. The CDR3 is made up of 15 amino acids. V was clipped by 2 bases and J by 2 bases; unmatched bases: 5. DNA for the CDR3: TGTGCCAGCAGTTTAAGGGACAGACAAAACTATGGCTACACCTTC. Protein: CASSLRDRQNYGYTF.

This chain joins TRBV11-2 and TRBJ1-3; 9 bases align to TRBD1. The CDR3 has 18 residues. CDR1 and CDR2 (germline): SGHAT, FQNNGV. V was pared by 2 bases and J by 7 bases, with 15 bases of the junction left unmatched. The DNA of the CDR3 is TGTGCCAGCAGCTTATTGACAAGGGCGGGACAGGGTCTTAACACCATATATTTT. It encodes CASSLLTRAGQGLNTIYF.

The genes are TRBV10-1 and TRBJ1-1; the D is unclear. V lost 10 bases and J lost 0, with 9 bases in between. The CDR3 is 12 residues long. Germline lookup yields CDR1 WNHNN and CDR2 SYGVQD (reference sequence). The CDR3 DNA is TGCGCCATCCCCGGGGTGAACACTGAAGCTTTCTTT. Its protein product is CAIPGVNTEAFF.

The DNA of the CDR3 is TGCGCCAGCAGCGTGCAGGGTGCAGGGGCAAAGTATGGCTACACCTTC. Translating gives CASSVQGAGAKYGYTF. This rearrangement joins TRBV5-1 to TRBJ1-2, with D possibly TRBD1 on 6 matching bases. Per germline, CDR1 SGHRS and CDR2 YFSETQ. V was pared by 4 bases and J by 5 bases, with 21 bases between. The CDR3 is 16 amino acids.

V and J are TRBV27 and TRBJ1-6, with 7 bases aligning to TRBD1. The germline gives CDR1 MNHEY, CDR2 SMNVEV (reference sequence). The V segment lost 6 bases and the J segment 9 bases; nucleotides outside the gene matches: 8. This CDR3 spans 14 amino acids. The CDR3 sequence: CASRTGNVISPLHF. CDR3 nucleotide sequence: TGTGCCAGCAGGACAGGGAACGTAATTTCACCCCTCCACTTT.

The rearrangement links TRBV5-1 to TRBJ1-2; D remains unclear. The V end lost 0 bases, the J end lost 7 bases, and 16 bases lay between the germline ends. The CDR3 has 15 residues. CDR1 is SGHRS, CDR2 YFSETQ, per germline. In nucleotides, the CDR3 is TGCGCCAGCAGCTTGGACGGGTCCGGCTTTGGTGGCTACACCTTC. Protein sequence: CASSLDGSGFGGYTF.

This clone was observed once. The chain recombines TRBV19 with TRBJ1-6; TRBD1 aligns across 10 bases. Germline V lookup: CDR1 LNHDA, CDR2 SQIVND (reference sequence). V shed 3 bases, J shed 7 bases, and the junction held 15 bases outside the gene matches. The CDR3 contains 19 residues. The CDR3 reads CASSIEARGGGQGNSPLHF. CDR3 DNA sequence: TGTGCCAGTAGTATCGAGGCAAGAGGTGGGGGACAGGGGAATTCACCCCTCCACTTT.

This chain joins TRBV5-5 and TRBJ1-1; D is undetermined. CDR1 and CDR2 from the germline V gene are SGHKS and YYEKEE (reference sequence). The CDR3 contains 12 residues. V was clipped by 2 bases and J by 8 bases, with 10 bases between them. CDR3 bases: TGTGCCAGCAGCTTCCTATCTTCGGAAGCTTTCTTT. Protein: CASSFLSSEAFF.

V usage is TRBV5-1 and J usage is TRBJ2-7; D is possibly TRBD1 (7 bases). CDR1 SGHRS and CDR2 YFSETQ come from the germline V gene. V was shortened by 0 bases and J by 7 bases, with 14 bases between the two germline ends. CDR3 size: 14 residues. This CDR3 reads CASSLVAGGREQYF. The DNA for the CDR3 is TGCGCCAGCAGCTTGGTTGCAGGGGGGAGAGAGCAGTACTTC.

CDR3 protein: CASSQGGPSAGYEQYF. The CDR3 nucleotides read TGCGCCAGCAGCCAAGGGGGCCCTAGTGCCGGATACGAGCAGTACTTC. The chain is built from TRBV4-3 and TRBJ2-7, with D possibly TRBD1 on 5 matching bases. The V end was cut by 1 base, the J end by 4 bases, with 17 bases between. CDR3 length: 16 amino acids. The germline V gene has CDR1 LGHNA and CDR2 YSLEER.

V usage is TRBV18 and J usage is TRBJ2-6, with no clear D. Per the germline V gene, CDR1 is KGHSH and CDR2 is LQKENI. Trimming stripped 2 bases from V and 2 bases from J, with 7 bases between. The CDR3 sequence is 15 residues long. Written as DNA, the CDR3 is TGTGCCAGCTCACCATCTATCCCTGGGGCCAACGTCCTGACTTTC. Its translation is CASSPSIPGANVLTF.